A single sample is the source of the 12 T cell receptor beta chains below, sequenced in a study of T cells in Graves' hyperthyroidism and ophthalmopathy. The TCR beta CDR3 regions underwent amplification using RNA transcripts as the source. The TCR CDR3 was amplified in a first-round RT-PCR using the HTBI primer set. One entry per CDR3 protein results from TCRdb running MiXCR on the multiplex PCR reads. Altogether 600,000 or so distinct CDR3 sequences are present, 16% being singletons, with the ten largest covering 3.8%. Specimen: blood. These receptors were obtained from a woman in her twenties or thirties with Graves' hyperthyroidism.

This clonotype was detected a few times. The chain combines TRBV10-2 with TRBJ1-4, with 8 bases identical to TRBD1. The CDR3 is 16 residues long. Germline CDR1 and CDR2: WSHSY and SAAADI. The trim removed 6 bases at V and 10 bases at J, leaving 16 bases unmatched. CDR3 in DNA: TGCGCCAGCAGCATTGGACAGGGCCCGGCTAGTGGAAAACTGTTTTTT. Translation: CASSIGQGPASGKLFF.

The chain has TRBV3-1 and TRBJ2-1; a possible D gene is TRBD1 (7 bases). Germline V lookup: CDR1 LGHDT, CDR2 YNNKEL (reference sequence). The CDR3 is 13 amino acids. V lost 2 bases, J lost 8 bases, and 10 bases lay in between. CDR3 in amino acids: CASSQLRGDEQFF. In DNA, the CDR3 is TGTGCCAGCAGCCAACTCAGGGGGGATGAGCAGTTCTTC.

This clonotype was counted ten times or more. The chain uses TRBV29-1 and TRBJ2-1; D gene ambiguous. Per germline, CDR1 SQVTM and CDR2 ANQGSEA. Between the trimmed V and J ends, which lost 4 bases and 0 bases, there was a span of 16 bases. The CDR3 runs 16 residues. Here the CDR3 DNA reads TGCAGCGTTGCATCGATGGATCCCGACTCCTACAATGAGCAGTTCTTC. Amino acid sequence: CSVASMDPDSYNEQFF.

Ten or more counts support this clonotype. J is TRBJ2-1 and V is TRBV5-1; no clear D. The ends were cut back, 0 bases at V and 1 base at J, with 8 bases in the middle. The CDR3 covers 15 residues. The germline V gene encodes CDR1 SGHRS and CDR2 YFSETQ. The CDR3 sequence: CASSLGSRSYNEQFF. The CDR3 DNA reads TGCGCCAGCAGCTTGGGGAGTAGGTCCTACAATGAGCAGTTCTTC.

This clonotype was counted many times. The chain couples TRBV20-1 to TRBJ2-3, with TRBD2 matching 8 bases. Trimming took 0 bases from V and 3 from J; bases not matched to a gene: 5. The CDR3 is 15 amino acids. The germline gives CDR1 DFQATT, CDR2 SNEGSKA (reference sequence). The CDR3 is CSARDLREGTDTQYF. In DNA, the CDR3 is TGCAGTGCTAGAGATCTACGGGAGGGGACAGATACGCAGTATTTT.

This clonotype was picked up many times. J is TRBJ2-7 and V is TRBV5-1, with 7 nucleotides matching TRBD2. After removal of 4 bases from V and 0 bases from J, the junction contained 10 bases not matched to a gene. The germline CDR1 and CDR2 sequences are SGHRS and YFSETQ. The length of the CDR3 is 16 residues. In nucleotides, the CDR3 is TGCGCCAGCAGCCTGGGAGGGTCGGGCGGCTCCTACGAGCAGTACTTC. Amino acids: CASSLGGSGGSYEQYF.

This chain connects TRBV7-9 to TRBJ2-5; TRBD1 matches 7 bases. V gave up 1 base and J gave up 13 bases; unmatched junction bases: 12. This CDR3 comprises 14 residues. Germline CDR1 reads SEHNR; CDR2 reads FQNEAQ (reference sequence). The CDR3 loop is CASSLDNRDRIRYF. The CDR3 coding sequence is TGTGCCAGCAGCTTAGACAACCGGGACAGAATACGGTACTTC.

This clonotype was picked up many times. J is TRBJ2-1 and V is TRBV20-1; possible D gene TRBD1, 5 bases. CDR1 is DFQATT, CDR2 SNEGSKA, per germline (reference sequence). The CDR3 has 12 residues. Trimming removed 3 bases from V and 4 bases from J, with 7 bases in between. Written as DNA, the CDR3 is TGCAGTGCTAGTAGGGGTTACAATGAGCAGTTCTTC. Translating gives CSASRGYNEQFF.

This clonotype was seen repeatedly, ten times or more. CDR3 coding DNA: TGTGCCAGCCTCAGGGTCCCCGAAGCTTTCTTT. Translating gives CASLRVPEAFF. The V gene is TRBV2, the J gene TRBJ1-1; D is possibly TRBD1 (5 bases). The germline V gene encodes CDR1 SNHLY and CDR2 FYNNEI. CDR3 size: 11 residues. Trimming stripped 8 bases from V and 8 bases from J, with 12 bases between.

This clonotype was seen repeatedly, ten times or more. This chain's CDR3 is CASRYRGDSNQPQHF. CDR3 DNA: TGTGCCAGCAGATACAGGGGGGATAGCAATCAGCCCCAGCATTTT. The chain has TRBV28 and TRBJ1-5, with 8 bases lining up with TRBD1. Germline loops: CDR1 MDHEN, CDR2 SYDVKM. V lost 6 bases and J lost 0; bases outside the gene matches: 4. The CDR3 covers 15 residues.

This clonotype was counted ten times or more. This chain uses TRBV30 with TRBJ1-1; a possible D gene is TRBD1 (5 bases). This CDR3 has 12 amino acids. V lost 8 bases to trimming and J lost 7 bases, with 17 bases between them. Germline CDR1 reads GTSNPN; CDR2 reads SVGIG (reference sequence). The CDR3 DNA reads TGTGCCCGGGGAGACAGTTCGAATGAAGCTTTCTTT. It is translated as CARGDSSNEAFF.

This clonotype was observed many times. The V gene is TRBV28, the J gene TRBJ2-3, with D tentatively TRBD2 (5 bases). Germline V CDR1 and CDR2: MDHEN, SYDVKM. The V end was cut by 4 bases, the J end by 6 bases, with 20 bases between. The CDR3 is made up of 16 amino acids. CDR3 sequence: CASSSPTAVTDDTQYF. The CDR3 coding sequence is TGTGCCAGCAGTTCTCCAACAGCGGTCACAGATGATACGCAGTATTTT.